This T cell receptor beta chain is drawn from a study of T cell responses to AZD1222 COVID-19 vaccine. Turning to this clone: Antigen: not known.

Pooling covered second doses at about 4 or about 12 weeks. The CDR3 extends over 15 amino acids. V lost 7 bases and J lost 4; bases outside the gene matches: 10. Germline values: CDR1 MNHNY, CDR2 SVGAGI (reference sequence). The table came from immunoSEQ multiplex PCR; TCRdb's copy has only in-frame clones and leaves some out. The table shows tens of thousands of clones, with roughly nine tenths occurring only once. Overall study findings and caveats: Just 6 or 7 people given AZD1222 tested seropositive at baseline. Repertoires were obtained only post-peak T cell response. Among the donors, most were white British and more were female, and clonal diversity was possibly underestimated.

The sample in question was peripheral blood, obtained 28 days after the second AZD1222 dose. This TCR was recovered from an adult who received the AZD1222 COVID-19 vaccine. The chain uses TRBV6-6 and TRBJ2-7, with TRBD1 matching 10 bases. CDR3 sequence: CASTPGQGVVYEQYF. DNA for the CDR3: TGTGCCAGCACCCCCGGACAGGGGGTAGTTTACGAGCAGTACTTC.